This passage covers 26 T cell receptor beta chains from one sample sequenced in a study of blood T cell repertoires in COVID-19. TCRdb's copy holds only in-frame clones and misses some; the assay was immunoSEQ multiplex PCR. There are about 190,000 clones in the sample; roughly 85% occur only once, and approximately 5.4% lies in the top ten. Sequenced material: peripheral blood. Every receptor here comes from a woman aged 30 to 39 with acute or convalescent COVID-19.

This clone came up once. The rearrangement uses TRBV7-2 and TRBJ2-4, with TRBD2 identical over 8 bases. CDR3 length: 15 amino acids. In germline, CDR1 is SGHTA, CDR2 FQGNSA. Trimming cost V 4 bases and J 2 bases; bases outside gene matches: 4. The chain's CDR3 is CASSSGGGTKNIQYF. The CDR3 coding sequence is TGTGCCAGCAGCTCCGGGGGGGGAACCAAAAACATTCAGTACTTC.

This chain uses TRBV19 with TRBJ2-7, with TRBD2 as a possible D gene (6 bases). With 3 bases removed from V and 3 bases from J, the gap between germline ends came to 12 bases. Germline loops: CDR1 LNHDA, CDR2 SQIVND (reference sequence). The CDR3 consists of 14 residues. Written as DNA, the CDR3 is TGTGCCAGTAGTATCGGGCGGGGCCGCTACGAGCAGTACTTC. Translated, it gives CASSIGRGRYEQYF.

The chain uses TRBV5-4 and TRBJ2-7; a possible D gene is TRBD1 (5 bases). V was cut by 4 bases and J by 3 bases, with 11 bases left in between. CDR1 and CDR2 (germline): SGHNT, YYREEE (reference sequence). The length of the CDR3 is 13 residues. CDR3: CASSPAGNYEQYF. CDR3 nucleotides: TGTGCCAGCAGCCCCGCAGGGAACTACGAGCAGTACTTC.

The chain uses TRBV18 and TRBJ1-2; tentative D call: TRBD1 (5 bases). CDR3 size: 13 residues. CDR1 is KGHSH, CDR2 LQKENI, per germline. V lost 2 bases and J lost 6, with 10 bases in between. The CDR3 sequence is CASSPDRGNGYTF. The CDR3, as DNA: TGTGCCAGCTCACCAGATAGGGGTAATGGCTACACCTTC.

This clone was observed a handful of times. J is TRBJ2-7 and V is TRBV5-6; tentative D call: TRBD1 (5 bases). CDR1 and CDR2 from the germline V gene are SGHDT and YYEEEE. V lost 1 base and J 5 bases, leaving 13 bases between the germline ends. The CDR3 has 14 residues. Here the CDR3 DNA reads TGTGCCAGCAGCTTGAGGATGACGACAGACGAGCAGTACTTC. It is translated as CASSLRMTTDEQYF. Using reference TRBV5-6 and TRBJ2-7 for the parts outside the CDR3, the full variable domain is DAGVTQSPTHLIKTRGQQVTLRCSPKSGHDTVSWYQQALGQGPQFIFQYYEEEERQRGNFPDRFSGHQFPNYSSELNVNALLLGDSALYLCASSLRMTTDEQYFGPGTRLTVT.

This sequence joins TRBV9 and TRBJ2-2; no clear D. This CDR3 contains 14 residues. CDR1 and CDR2 (germline): SGDLS, YYNGEE. V lost 3 bases, J lost 1 base, and 7 bases lay in between. CDR3 protein: CASSGRGNTGELFF. Here the CDR3 DNA reads TGTGCCAGCAGCGGTAGAGGGAACACCGGGGAGCTGTTTTTT. The whole variable domain, remainder taken from reference TRBV9 and TRBJ2-2, is DSGVTQTPKHLITATGQRVTLRCSPRSGDLSVYWYQQSLDQGLQFLIQYYNGEERAKGNILERFSAQQFPDLHSELNLSSLELGDSALYFCASSGRGNTGELFFGEGSRLTVL.

This clone is a singleton in its sample. In DNA form, the CDR3 reads TGTGCCAGCAGCCCGAGTCGGGAATTATCACCCCTCCACTTT. Translation gives CASSPSRELSPLHF. The chain carries TRBV3-1 (or the pseudogene TRBV3-2) and TRBJ1-6, with D unresolved. The V gene's germline CDR1 is LGHDT and CDR2 YNNKEL (reference sequence). The CDR3 runs 14 residues. V was trimmed by 4 bases and J by 10 bases, leaving 14 bases between them.

This chain connects TRBV5-1 to TRBJ2-2; 9 nucleotides agree with TRBD2. J gave up 6 bases and V 4 bases, and 7 bases lay outside the gene matches. The CDR3 consists of 15 residues. The V gene's germline CDR1 is SGHRS and CDR2 YFSETQ. In nucleotides, the CDR3 is TGCGCCAGCAGCCCGGGGACTAGCCGTGCCGGGGAGCTGTTTTTT. Translation: CASSPGTSRAGELFF.

In this sample, this clone turned up many times. The J gene is TRBJ1-1, the V gene TRBV13; maybe TRBD1 (5 bases). V shed 1 base and J shed 3 bases, with 9 bases lying between them. Per germline, CDR1 PRHDT and CDR2 FYEKMQ (reference sequence). CDR3 length: 14 residues. The CDR3 sequence is CASSLDDSYTEAFF. CDR3 in DNA: TGTGCCAGCAGCTTAGACGACAGTTACACTGAAGCTTTCTTT.

This chain uses TRBV20-1 with TRBJ2-5; the match to TRBD2 covers 10 bases. Germline V CDR1 and CDR2: DFQATT, SNEGSKA (reference sequence). Germline trimming cut 3 bases from V and 5 bases from J; bases unmatched to any gene: 6. The CDR3 contains 14 residues. The CDR3 DNA reads as TGCAGTGCTAGTCCAGCGGGGGGGCCGGAGACCCAGTACTTC. Its protein is CSASPAGGPETQYF.

This clone was observed a few times. The rearrangement joins TRBV4-2 to TRBJ1-5; 9 positions agree with TRBD1. V lost 6 bases, J lost 5 bases, and 8 bases stayed unmatched. The CDR3 has 15 amino acids. The V gene's germline CDR1 is LGHNA and CDR2 YNFKEQ. The CDR3 protein is CASRADRGIDQPQHF. The CDR3 region has the DNA TGTGCCAGCAGAGCGGACAGGGGAATTGATCAGCCCCAGCATTTT.

The DNA of the CDR3 is TGTGCCAGCAGCGTAGTGCGGACAGGGGCATCTGAAGCTTTCTTT. Translating gives CASSVVRTGASEAFF. This rearrangement joins TRBV9 to TRBJ1-1, with TRBD1 matching over 9 bases. J was trimmed by 6 bases and V by 0 bases; bases with no gene match: 6. Germline assignment: CDR1 SGDLS and CDR2 YYNGEE. This CDR3 region has 15 residues.

The V and J genes are TRBV6-2 or TRBV6-3 and TRBJ2-5, with TRBD1 matching over 8 bases. Germline assignment: CDR1 MNHEY and CDR2 SVGEGT. J lost 4 bases, V lost 0 bases, and 10 bases had no gene match. This CDR3 has 17 residues. CDR3 coding DNA: TGTGCCAGCAGTTACTCGAGACAGGGGAGAGGAGCAGAGACCCAGTACTTC. Protein product: CASSYSRQGRGAETQYF.

The J gene is TRBJ1-5, the V gene TRBV7-2, with D possibly TRBD1 on 6 matching bases. In germline, CDR1 is SGHTA, CDR2 FQGNSA. This CDR3 region has 15 residues. Trimming left V 1 base short and J 3 bases short, with 10 bases between. The CDR3 DNA is TGTGCCAGCAGCTTAGTTACAGGGTACAATCAGCCCCAGCATTTT. Protein product: CASSLVTGYNQPQHF. Full variable domain (missing parts from reference TRBV7-2 and TRBJ1-5): GAGVSQSPSNKVTEKGKDVELRCDPISGHTALYWYRQSLGQGLEFLIYFQGNSAPDKSGLPSDRFSAERTGGSVSTLTIQRTQQEDSAVYLCASSLVTGYNQPQHFGDGTRLSIL.

This chain uses TRBV27 with TRBJ1-2; TRBD1 matches 9 bases. J lost 8 bases, V lost 4 bases, and 8 bases had no gene match. Germline CDR1 reads MNHEY; CDR2 reads SMNVEV (reference sequence). The CDR3 spans 14 residues. In nucleotides, the CDR3 is TGTGCCAGCAGTTCAGAAACAGGGGGCCGCGGCTACACCTTC. It translates to CASSSETGGRGYTF.

J is TRBJ2-5 and V is TRBV5-4; 8 bases match TRBD2. Trimming at V came to 2 bases and at J to 2 bases, leaving 8 bases not matched to a gene. The CDR3 totals 16 residues. Germline V gene sequence: CDR1 SGHNT, CDR2 YYREEE (reference sequence). The CDR3 coding sequence is TGTGCCAGCAGCTTATCGGGCGGGGGGTTACAAGAGACCCAGTACTTC. Residues: CASSLSGGGLQETQYF.

This chain connects TRBV30 to TRBJ2-7; a weak D match, TRBD1 (6 bases). Germline lookup yields CDR1 GTSNPN and CDR2 SVGIG (reference sequence). The CDR3 totals 15 residues. Trimming took off 0 bases at V and 6 bases at J, with 18 bases between the two ends. The CDR3 protein is CAWSVNRGPRGEQYF. The DNA of the CDR3 is TGTGCCTGGAGTGTAAACCGGGGTCCCAGGGGCGAGCAGTACTTC.

The chain is built from TRBV9 and TRBJ1-1, with no clear D. The CDR3 covers 16 residues. V was clipped by 3 bases and J by 1 base, with 16 bases between them. CDR1 and CDR2 (germline): SGDLS, YYNGEE. The CDR3 spells CASSGSPGRENTEAFF. Here the CDR3 DNA reads TGTGCCAGCAGCGGAAGCCCAGGACGGGAGAACACTGAAGCTTTCTTT.

This clone was seen a few times. This chain links TRBV27 with TRBJ2-1; 7 bases fit TRBD2. This CDR3 comprises 15 residues. Germline V lookup: CDR1 MNHEY, CDR2 SMNVEV (reference sequence). Unmatched junction bases numbered 13, after V lost 7 bases and J lost 7 bases. As DNA, the CDR3 is TGTGCCAGCACGGCGGGAGCTATATCGGGGAATGAGCAGTTCTTC. As protein: CASTAGAISGNEQFF.

This chain joins TRBV5-4 and TRBJ1-1, with 9 bases aligning to TRBD1. Unmatched junction bases numbered 10, after V lost 9 bases and J lost 1 base. Germline V gives CDR1 SGHNT, CDR2 YYREEE (reference sequence). The CDR3 extends over 15 amino acids. This CDR3 is CAIRQGGERNTEAFF. The CDR3 nucleotides read TGTGCCATCAGACAGGGGGGGGAAAGGAACACTGAAGCTTTCTTT.

Only one count was recorded for this clone. The chain is built from TRBV3-1 (or the pseudogene TRBV3-2) and TRBJ1-1; D uncertain. The germline V gene encodes CDR1 LGHDT and CDR2 YNNKEL (reference sequence). The CDR3 is made up of 14 amino acids. V lost 3 bases and J lost 4, with 12 bases in between. The CDR3 bases are TGTGCCAGCAGCCATAAAGACTCGACCACTGAAGCTTTCTTT. The encoded protein is CASSHKDSTTEAFF.

J is TRBJ2-5 and V is TRBV11-2, with 7 bases that match TRBD2. CDR1 SGHAT and CDR2 FQNNGV come from the germline V gene. Trimming cost V 8 bases and J 5 bases; bases outside gene matches: 2. CDR3 length: 11 amino acids. As DNA, the CDR3 is TGTGCCAGCGGACTAGGGGAGACCCAGTACTTC. Protein product: CASGLGETQYF.

This clone was counted between two and nine times. The chain employs TRBV6-2 or TRBV6-3 and TRBJ1-2; D gene uncertain. The V end lost 2 bases, the J end lost 8 bases, and 12 bases lay between the germline ends. Germline assignment: CDR1 MNHEY and CDR2 SVGEGT. There are 13 residues in the CDR3. The CDR3 nucleotides read TGTGCCAGCAGTTACGAGTACATCAGGGGCTACACCTTC. It is translated as CASSYEYIRGYTF.

The rearrangement uses TRBV28 and TRBJ2-7, with D maybe TRBD2 (7 bases). The V end was cut by 8 bases, the J end by 3 bases, with 14 bases between. The CDR3 sequence is 13 residues long. The germline V gene encodes CDR1 MDHEN and CDR2 SYDVKM. The CDR3 sequence: CASGRGVGYEQYF. CDR3 nucleotide sequence: TGTGCCAGCGGGAGGGGGGTCGGCTACGAGCAGTACTTC.

This clone appeared once. The V call is TRBV19, the J call TRBJ1-1; tentative D call: TRBD1 (5 bases). CDR1 and CDR2 from the germline V gene are LNHDA and SQIVND (reference sequence). The V gene lost 5 bases and the J gene lost 1 base, with 8 bases spanning the gap. This CDR3 has 13 residues. The CDR3 DNA reads as TGTGCCAGTAGTCACAGGTCGAACACTGAAGCTTTCTTT. Translation gives CASSHRSNTEAFF.

The chain is built from TRBV4-3 and TRBJ2-7; perhaps TRBD1 as D (7 bases). The CDR3 consists of 15 residues. Deletions cut 0 bases from V and 4 bases from J, with 13 bases between. Germline V gene sequence: CDR1 LGHNA, CDR2 YSLEER. The CDR3 DNA follows: TGCGCCAGCAGCCAAGAAATGGCAGGGGGGTACGAGCAGTACTTC. It codes for CASSQEMAGGYEQYF.